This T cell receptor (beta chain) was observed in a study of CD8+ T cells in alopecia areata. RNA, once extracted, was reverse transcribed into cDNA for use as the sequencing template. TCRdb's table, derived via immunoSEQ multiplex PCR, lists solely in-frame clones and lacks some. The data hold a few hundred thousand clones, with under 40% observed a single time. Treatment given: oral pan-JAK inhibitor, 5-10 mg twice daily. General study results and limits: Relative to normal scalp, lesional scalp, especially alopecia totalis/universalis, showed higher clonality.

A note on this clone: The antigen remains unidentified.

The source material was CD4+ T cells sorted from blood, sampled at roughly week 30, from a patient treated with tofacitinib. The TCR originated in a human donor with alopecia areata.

CDR3 nucleotides: TGCGCCAGCAGCACCCCGACTAGCGGGTGGGGTGAGCAGTTCTTC. Translation gives CASSTPTSGWGEQFF. The chain recombines TRBV4-1 with TRBJ2-1, with TRBD2 matching over 10 bases. V shed 5 bases and J 9 bases; nucleotides not matched to a gene: 10. CDR1 is MGHRA and CDR2 is YSYEKL in the germline V gene. This CDR3 is 15 amino acids long.